The 21 T cell receptor beta chains below come from one sample, sequenced in a study of glioma-infiltrating T cells (dated by TCRdb to 2016 to 2018). TCRdb names Illumina MiSeq as the instrument used. TCR alpha and beta CDR3 regions were amplified with the iRepertoire nested amplicon-rescue multiplex PCR (arm-PCR) platform from RNA. TCRdb cleaned the public reads at Q25 with fastp, built clones with MiXCR and kept in-frame beta chains. When rows share a CDR3 protein, they turn into one entry using the most common DNA and genes. This sample is represented by fewer than 500,000 distinct CDR3 sequences; 41% of them were singletons. The ten biggest clones cover 9.5% to 15% of the sample. Sample: glioma tissue, nonneoplastic brain tissue, or PBMCs (not recorded which). The source is a human donor with low-grade glioma or glioblastoma, undergoing nonglioma brain surgery, or in good health (not recorded which).

A few counts support this clonotype. V is TRBV24-1 and J is TRBJ2-1; unclear D gene. CDR1 and CDR2 (germline): KGHDR, SFDVKD. CDR3 length: 13 amino acids. Trimming took off 9 bases at V and 2 bases at J, with 10 bases between the two ends. CDR3 nucleotide sequence: TGTGCCACCGCGCCCAATGCCTACAATGAGCAGTTCTTC. This gives the protein CATAPNAYNEQFF.

In the case of this clonotype: One end of the junction varies from germline; a read error may be responsible. J is TRBJ1-5 and V is TRBV6-2 or TRBV6-3; no firm D call. Germline loops: CDR1 MNHEY, CDR2 SVGEGT. The CDR3 extends over 14 amino acids. CDR3 loop: CASGYSLSNQPQHF. CDR3 coding DNA: TGTGCCAGCGGTTATTCCCTCAGCAATCAGCCTCAGCATTTT.

This clonotype came up many times. This chain links TRBV6-1 with TRBJ1-2; 8 nucleotides align to TRBD1. Unmatched junction bases numbered 7, after V lost 2 bases and J lost 5 bases. There are 15 residues in the CDR3. Germline V lookup: CDR1 MNHNS, CDR2 SASEGT. In DNA, the CDR3 is TGTGCCAGCAGTGAAAGCACAGGGGGAGGTTATGGCTACACCTTC. Protein: CASSESTGGGYGYTF.

This chain joins TRBV28 and TRBJ2-7, with D perhaps matching TRBD2 (5 bases). Germline CDR1 and CDR2: MDHEN and SYDVKM. Trimming pared 6 bases from V and 4 bases from J, leaving 13 bases between. This CDR3 spans 13 amino acids. The CDR3 DNA is TGTGCCAGCAGACCCTTCGGGGTATACGAGCAGTACTTC. Protein sequence: CASRPFGVYEQYF.

The V gene is TRBV29-1, the J gene TRBJ2-1; either TRBD1 or TRBD2 may supply D (5 bases each). Trimming cost V 6 bases and J 4 bases, with 16 bases left between them. There are 14 residues in the CDR3. CDR1 SQVTM and CDR2 ANQGSEA come from the germline V gene. CDR3 sequence: CSVRDQPRYNEQFF. DNA of the CDR3: TGCAGCGTCAGGGACCAACCGAGATACAATGAGCAGTTCTTC.

The chain carries TRBV28 and TRBJ2-1, with TRBD2 as a possible D gene (5 bases). CDR1 and CDR2 (germline): MDHEN, SYDVKM. The CDR3 contains 14 residues. The V end was cut by 4 bases, the J end by 2 bases, with 9 bases between. CDR3 loop: CASSWESPYNEQFF. The CDR3 DNA reads as TGTGCCAGCAGTTGGGAGTCCCCCTACAATGAGCAGTTCTTC. The full variable domain, completed using reference TRBV28 and TRBJ2-1, is DVKVTQSSRYLVKRTGEKVFLECVQDMDHENMFWYRQDPGLGLRLIYFSYDVKMKEKGDIPEGYSVSREKKERFSLILESASTNQTSMYLCASSWESPYNEQFFGPGTRLTVL.

The CDR3 loop is CASSGDREQPQHF. CDR3 DNA sequence: TGTGCCAGCAGTGGGGACAGGGAACAGCCCCAGCATTTT. V is TRBV28 and J is TRBJ1-5; TRBD1 matches 9 bases. From germline, CDR1 is MDHEN and CDR2 SYDVKM. J lost 7 bases, V lost 5 bases, and 3 bases had no gene match. The CDR3 has 13 amino acids.

The chain links TRBV28 to TRBJ1-1; D is undetermined. V lost 2 bases to trimming and J lost 4 bases, with 11 bases between them. The CDR3 extends over 14 amino acids. CDR1 is MDHEN, CDR2 SYDVKM, per germline. In DNA form, the CDR3 reads TGTGCCAGCAGTTTAGGACCCCCGACCACTGAAGCTTTCTTT. Amino acid sequence: CASSLGPPTTEAFF.

Note on this clonotype: The germline gene is not matched at one end of the junction; a read error may be the cause. The chain couples TRBV7-2 to TRBJ1-5; D is unclear. Per germline, CDR1 SGHTA and CDR2 FQGNSA. The CDR3 covers 13 residues. DNA for the CDR3: TGTGCCAGCACCCCATCTAGAAATCAGACCCAGCATTTT. Its translation is CASTPSRNQTQHF.

This clonotype showed up many times. The rearrangement links TRBV28 to TRBJ1-2; D is ambiguous. The V gene lost 6 bases and the J gene lost 4 bases, with 18 bases spanning the gap. The germline V gene has CDR1 MDHEN and CDR2 SYDVKM. The CDR3 is 15 residues long. For the CDR3, the DNA is TGTGCCAGCAGACCCGACCGACATCGCGGCTATGGCTACACCTTC. Translated: CASRPDRHRGYGYTF.

Concerning this clonotype itself: This may be a read error: a much more frequent sequence differs by one nucleotide. The V call is TRBV6-1, the J call TRBJ2-1, with 11 bases identical to TRBD1. The CDR3 sequence is 16 residues long. Germline CDR1 and CDR2: MNHNS and SASEGT. CDR3 sequence: CAGSLAGQGASYEQFF. The CDR3 DNA is TGTGCCGGCAGTTTAGCAGGACAGGGGGCTTCGTATGAGCAGTTCTTC.

To note about this clonotype: Its ends do not fully match the called genes, so a read error is possible. The rearrangement links TRBV28 to TRBJ1-2; D gene ambiguous. This CDR3 comprises 12 residues. Per germline, CDR1 MDHEN and CDR2 SYDVKM. CDR3 in DNA: TGTGACAGCACCGCCCCGGGCTATGGCTACACCTTC. Translated: CDSTAPGYGYTF.

The chain carries TRBV28 and TRBJ1-2, with a possible D match to TRBD1 (5 bases). The CDR3 extends over 15 amino acids. Looked up from germline, CDR1 is MDHEN and CDR2 is SYDVKM. With 5 bases removed from V and 6 bases from J, the gap between germline ends came to 19 bases. The CDR3 protein is CASSPGQGDLDGYTF. CDR3 nucleotides: TGTGCCAGCAGTCCCGGGCAGGGAGATTTGGATGGCTACACCTTC.

At least ten counts were recorded for this clonotype. The V gene is TRBV28, the J gene TRBJ2-5; possible D gene TRBD2, 5 bases. Trimming removed 10 bases at V and 2 bases at J, with 17 bases between. The CDR3 spans 14 residues. Germline V gives CDR1 MDHEN, CDR2 SYDVKM. The CDR3 is CAISAVPKQETQYF. CDR3 bases: TGTGCCATTTCAGCGGTACCGAAGCAAGAGACCCAGTACTTC.

About this clonotype: A much larger clone sits a single nucleotide away, making a read error possible. The V call is TRBV27, the J call TRBJ2-2; unclear D gene. CDR3 length equals 15 residues. From germline, CDR1 is MNHEY and CDR2 SMNVEV (reference sequence). The V end was cut by 7 bases, the J end by 4 bases, with 16 bases between. CDR3 region: CASTSNRFGTGELFF. The CDR3 DNA sequence: TGTGCCAGCACCTCGAATCGGTTCGGCACCGGGGAGCTGTTTTTT.

This clonotype was seen only a few times. The chain carries TRBV28 and TRBJ2-5; 10 bases are shared with TRBD1. This CDR3 is 13 amino acids long. Germline V CDR1 and CDR2: MDHEN, SYDVKM. J was trimmed by 3 bases and V by 6 bases; bases with no gene match: 1. CDR3 nucleotides: TGTGCCAGCAGGACAGGGGGCGAAGAGACCCAGTACTTC. It is translated as CASRTGGEETQYF.

At least ten counts were recorded for this clonotype. V is TRBV27 and J is TRBJ1-5; D is unclear. V gave up 2 bases and J gave up 4 bases, with 9 bases separating them. The CDR3 runs to 14 residues. Germline lookup yields CDR1 MNHEY and CDR2 SMNVEV (reference sequence). Here the CDR3 DNA reads TGTGCCAGCAGTTTAACTCGGAAGAATCAGCCCCAGCATTTT. This encodes CASSLTRKNQPQHF.

CDR3 bases: TGCAGCGTTGTGGAGAGAAACATTCAGTACTTC. Translation gives CSVVERNIQYF. The chain uses TRBV29-1 and TRBJ2-4; D is uncertain. In germline, CDR1 is SQVTM, CDR2 ANQGSEA. Trimming stripped 4 bases from V and 6 bases from J, with 7 bases between. The CDR3 loop spans 11 amino acids.

This clonotype was seen more than once but under ten times. The chain joins TRBV6-2 or TRBV6-3 to TRBJ2-5; 13 positions agree with TRBD2. The CDR3 consists of 17 residues. V gave up 6 bases and J gave up 0 bases; unmatched junction bases: 7. The germline gives CDR1 MNHEY, CDR2 SVGEGT. CDR3 residues: CASSPGLAGPNQETQYF. The CDR3 DNA follows: TGTGCCAGCAGCCCGGGACTAGCGGGACCCAACCAAGAGACCCAGTACTTC.

This rearrangement joins TRBV28 to TRBJ2-2, with D possibly being TRBD1 or TRBD2 (5 bases each). Germline V gene sequence: CDR1 MDHEN, CDR2 SYDVKM. V lost 6 bases to trimming and J lost 2 bases, with 22 bases between them. The CDR3 is 18 residues long. The CDR3 DNA follows: TGTGCCAGCAGGAAAACCAGGGACGTTTGGAAAAACACCGGGGAGCTGTTTTTT. Residues: CASRKTRDVWKNTGELFF.

A few counts support this clonotype. The chain employs TRBV7-9 and TRBJ1-1, with D perhaps TRBD1 (5 bases). Germline CDR1 SEHNR, CDR2 FQNEAQ (reference sequence). This CDR3 has 15 residues. Trimming took 5 bases from V and 1 from J, leaving 14 bases between them. CDR3 bases: TGTGCCAGCAGCCCCCAACCCGGGGGGAACACTGAAGCTTTCTTT. Its translation is CASSPQPGGNTEAFF.